This T cell receptor (beta chain) was sequenced for a study of cytomegalovirus exposure and HLA in healthy donors. Study at large: The 120 or so validation repertoires, a later analysis reported, used the same platform as the approximately 700 first-cohort repertoires.

This clone was observed a handful of times. Its antigen is as yet unknown. Study conclusions and caveats: The majority of TCR sequences were rare, yet some public TCRs appeared in many donors. Approximately 160 TCR beta chains were listed as cytomegalovirus-associated.

Sequenced by immunoSEQ multiplex PCR; TCRdb stores in-frame clones only, minus some. Here the sample spans about 270,000 clones, approximately 86% being singletons. CDR1 and CDR2 from the germline V gene are ENHRY and SYGVKD. This CDR3 contains 14 residues. Germline trimming cut 5 bases from V and 4 bases from J; bases unmatched to any gene: 5. The rearrangement joins TRBV10-3 to TRBJ1-2; 9 bases agree with TRBD1. The sequence was obtained from a woman aged 18-29 years in good health and CMV-seronegative. The sample was PBMCs. For the CDR3, the DNA is TGTGCCATCAGTAAGGGACAGGGAGGCTATGGCTACACCTTC. Translating gives CAISKGQGGYGYTF.